A selection of T cell receptor beta chains follows, all from one sample in a study of cytomegalovirus exposure and HLA in healthy donors. Generated by immunoSEQ multiplex PCR, the TCRdb table keeps only in-frame clones and is missing some. The sample has about 160,000 clones, over 75% seen once; the top ten hold 1.5% to 2%. Sequences were obtained from PBMCs. The origin of the receptors is a woman aged 25 to 39 in good health and CMV-seronegative. CDR3s include the opening cysteine and the closing phenylalanine or tryptophan. Fields, in order: clone size, J gene, V gene, D gene, CDR3 DNA, CDR3 protein. A D gene is named only where the DNA matches it firmly. Some rows mark clone size as missing; the rest say once, few, many or name a class of expanded clone.

. TRBJ1-1 TRBV6-5 TRBD1 TGTGCCAGCAGAACGAGGGGACAGGGCAACACTGAAGCTTTCTTT CASRTRGQGNTEAFF
. TRBJ2-1 TRBV15 TRBD2 TGTGCCACCAGCAGGACCGGGACTAGCTACAATGAGCAGTTCTTC CATSRTGTSYNEQFF
. TRBJ2-5 TRBV6-1 . TGTGCCAGCAGTGAAGCCCTAAGACTTACCCAGTACTTC CASSEALRLTQYF
few TRBJ1-4 TRBV19 . TGTGCCAGTAGTATCACAACCCTCGCGGGTAAGGAAAAACTGTTTTTT CASSITTLAGKEKLFF
. TRBJ1-1 TRBV5-5 . TGTGCCAGCAGCCCGCGCGGCGGTTCTGAAGCTTTCTTT CASSPRGGSEAFF
. TRBJ2-5 TRBV7-9 . TGTGCCAGCAGCTTGAGGGACTACCAAGAGACCCAGTACTTC CASSLRDYQETQYF
. TRBJ2-7 TRBV12-5 TRBD1 TGTGCTAGTGGTTTGGCCCGGGACAGGGGGCACGAGCAGTACTTC CASGLARDRGHEQYF
. TRBJ2-5 TRBV5-1 TRBD1 TGCGCCAGCAGCAAAGGGGACACCCAGGGGGCGGAGACCCAGTACTTC CASSKGDTQGAETQYF
. TRBJ2-1 TRBV29-1 TRBD2 TGCAGCGTTGTTGGCGGGAGCTACAATGAGCAGTTCTTC CSVVGGSYNEQFF
. TRBJ2-2 TRBV28 TRBD1 TGTGCCAGCAGTTTATTGAGGGACAGGGGGCATACCGGGGAGCTGTTTTTT CASSLLRDRGHTGELFF
. TRBJ1-1 TRBV5-8 . TGTGCCAGCAGTCCCGGGTTGAACACTGAAGCTTTCTTT CASSPGLNTEAFF
. TRBJ2-7 TRBV6-5 TRBD1 TGTGCCAGCAGCCCCCGGGACAGGAGACTCTACGAGCAGTACTTC CASSPRDRRLYEQYF
once TRBJ1-2 TRBV4-1 TRBD1 TGCGCCAGCAGCCAAGGGGTGGACAGGGGACGTGGCTACCCCTTC CASSQGVDRGRGYPF
. TRBJ2-1 TRBV19 . TGTGCCAGTAGCCTTACCGGGTCCTACAATGAGCAGTTCTTC CASSLTGSYNEQFF
few TRBJ1-2 TRBV7-9 . TGTGCCAGCAGCTTAGTAGGGGATTGGCGTGGCTACACCTTC CASSLVGDWRGYTF
. TRBJ2-7 TRBV6-6 . TGTGCCAGCTCACTCTACAGGGACGGCGAGCAGTACTTC CASSLYRDGEQYF